This T cell receptor beta chain was profiled in a study of technical replicates of blood from a handful of donors. Profiling relied on immunoSEQ multiplex PCR, and the TCRdb table lists in-frame clones only, not all of them. This sample has 75,000 to 95,000 clones; less than 95% occur once, and the top ten carry around 0.25%. Per germline, CDR1 SGHVS and CDR2 FQNEAQ. The V end lost 2 bases, the J end lost 2 bases, and 19 bases lay between the germline ends. The CDR3 is made up of 17 amino acids. The sample comprised T cells isolated from PBMCs. This sequence was found in a human donor in good health. This chain uses TRBV7-8 with TRBJ2-7; D remains unclear. CDR3 amino acids: CASSLFSDDARTYEQYF. DNA for the CDR3: TGTGCCAGCAGCTTATTCAGCGATGATGCCCGTACCTACGAGCAGTACTTC.